The clone carrying this T cell receptor beta chain was detected only a few times. Its antigen is as yet unknown. The data derive from a study of T cell repertoires in cytomegalovirus infection. MiXCR was run by TCRdb on the reads, yielding one entry per CDR3 protein. Of around 900,000 distinct CDR3 sequences in the sample, roughly 31% were seen once. The junction had 8 bases not matched to a gene; V was cut back by 4 bases and J by 4 bases. The CDR3 totals 15 residues. CDR1 is SGHNT, CDR2 YYREEE, per germline (reference sequence). Study-wide findings and caveats: The response measured ex vivo was dominated by TCR beta clonotypes (HLA-C-restricted and CMV-specific).

This rearrangement joins TRBV5-4 to TRBJ2-1; 7 bases map to TRBD1. The sample here was cultured CD8+ T cells from PBMCs, taken from culture after CMV antigen stimulation. This receptor was taken from a human donor in good health (CMV status not recorded). Some clones in this sample may be carry-over from other donors' samples. The CDR3 nucleotides are TGTGCCAGCAGCGAGAAGGGACAGCCGTACAATGAGCAGTTCTTC. Translated: CASSEKGQPYNEQFF.